This entry lists 18 T cell receptor beta chains sequenced from one sample in a study of Tregs in tolerant kidney transplant recipients. Repertoires were generated with immunoSEQ multiplex PCR, while TCRdb's copy carries only in-frame clones and drops some. The sample records 20,000 to 25,000 clones, 81% being singletons. Mixed chimerism was transient after nonmyeloablative marrow transplants from related graft donors. The sequencing here drew on CD8+ T cells from blood (PBMCs), taken 6 months after the transplant. These receptors all come from a human patient who received a combined kidney and bone marrow transplant. Certain T cells may be donor cells from the graft.

The chain has TRBV13 and TRBJ2-1; perhaps TRBD1 as D (6 bases). In germline, CDR1 is PRHDT, CDR2 FYEKMQ (reference sequence). V lost 5 bases and J 2 bases, leaving 16 bases between the germline ends. The CDR3 consists of 16 residues. Here the CDR3 reads CASSPRGADPYNEQFF. The CDR3, as DNA: TGTGCCAGCAGCCCCAGGGGTGCGGATCCCTACAATGAGCAGTTCTTC.

This sequence joins TRBV13 and TRBJ2-3, with TRBD2 matching over 8 bases. J was trimmed by 3 bases and V by 3 bases; bases with no gene match: 5. This CDR3 contains 15 residues. Germline CDR1 and CDR2: PRHDT and FYEKMQ (reference sequence). CDR3 amino acids: CASSFATSETDTQYF. Here the CDR3 DNA reads TGTGCCAGCAGCTTCGCGACTAGCGAAACAGATACGCAGTATTTT.

The V gene is TRBV11-2, the J gene TRBJ1-4; D gene uncertain. The CDR3 runs 12 residues. V was shortened by 1 base and J by 10 bases, with 7 bases between the two germline ends. CDR1 SGHAT and CDR2 FQNNGV come from the germline V gene. CDR3 loop: CASSLGLGKLFF. In nucleotides, the CDR3 is TGTGCCAGCAGCTTAGGCCTCGGAAAACTGTTTTTT.

This chain joins TRBV27 and TRBJ2-3; 8 bases fit TRBD1. CDR3 length: 13 amino acids. CDR1 MNHEY and CDR2 SMNVEV come from the germline V gene (reference sequence). V was pared by 6 bases and J by 5 bases, with 4 bases of the junction left unmatched. The CDR3 region has the DNA TGTGCCAGCAGGGATACAGGGGGAGATACGCAGTATTTT. This translates into CASRDTGGDTQYF.

The V call is TRBV27, the J call TRBJ2-7; weak D call: TRBD2 (6 bases). There are 11 residues in the CDR3. CDR1 MNHEY and CDR2 SMNVEV come from the germline V gene (reference sequence). V dropped 10 bases and J dropped 6 bases, with 13 bases sitting between them. The DNA for the CDR3 is TGTGCCACGGGGGTAGGGGTCGAGCAGTACTTC. Translated: CATGVGVEQYF.

The chain couples TRBV14 to TRBJ2-5; 8 positions match TRBD1. The V and J ends lost 4 bases and 5 bases, in that order; junction bases with no gene match: 9. The germline CDR1 and CDR2 sequences are SGHDN and FVKESK. This CDR3 contains 15 residues. CDR3 coding DNA: TGTGCCAGCAGCCCGGACAGGGTCTTGGGGGAGACCCAGTACTTC. This translates into CASSPDRVLGETQYF.

The CDR3 loop reads CASSLTGSYNEQFF. CDR3 DNA: TGTGCCAGCAGCTTAACCGGTAGCTACAATGAGCAGTTCTTC. The chain carries TRBV7-6 and TRBJ2-1; D gene uncertain. Germline CDR1 and CDR2: SGHVS and FNYEAQ. Deletions cut 2 bases from V and 3 bases from J, with 8 bases between. The CDR3 extends over 14 amino acids.

The V call is TRBV4-3, the J call TRBJ2-1; tentative D call: TRBD2 (6 bases). The CDR3 extends over 15 amino acids. From germline, CDR1 is LGHNA and CDR2 YSLEER. Trimming pared 1 base from V and 9 bases from J, leaving 16 bases between. The CDR3 protein is CASSQVLGGYGEQFF. In DNA form, the CDR3 reads TGCGCCAGCAGCCAAGTATTAGGAGGGTACGGTGAGCAGTTCTTC.

This chain joins TRBV5-6 and TRBJ2-7, with D possibly TRBD1 on 5 matching bases. The ends were cut back, 0 bases at V and 4 bases at J, with 8 bases in the middle. CDR1 is SGHDT, CDR2 YYEEEE, per germline. The CDR3 is 13 amino acids. This chain's CDR3 is CASSLGGQYEQYF. CDR3 nucleotides: TGTGCCAGCAGCTTGGGGGGCCAATACGAGCAGTACTTC.

Only one count was recorded for this clone. The V gene is TRBV30, the J gene TRBJ2-7; D might be TRBD2 (6 bases). Trimming removed 8 bases from V and 4 bases from J, with 6 bases in between. CDR1 is GTSNPN, CDR2 SVGIG, per germline (reference sequence). This CDR3 spans 9 amino acids. CDR3 nucleotide sequence: TGTGCCGCGGGGTACGAGCAGTACTTC. It is translated as CAAGYEQYF.

Here the CDR3 DNA reads TGCGCCAGCGGGCAGGGGGCATCGTATGAGCAGTTCTTC. The encoded protein is CASGQGASYEQFF. V and J are TRBV5-1 and TRBJ2-1; 8 nucleotides align to TRBD1. The germline CDR1 and CDR2 sequences are SGHRS and YFSETQ. This CDR3 is 13 amino acids long. V lost 7 bases to trimming and J lost 8 bases; unmatched junction nucleotides: 8.

The chain recombines TRBV27 with TRBJ2-3; D possibly corresponds to TRBD1 (6 bases). Trimming stripped 5 bases from V and 4 bases from J, with 13 bases between. This CDR3 region has 14 residues. Germline CDR1 reads MNHEY; CDR2 reads SMNVEV (reference sequence). The DNA of the CDR3 is TGTGCCAGCAGTCCACAGGGAACGTCAGATACGCAGTATTTT. It translates to CASSPQGTSDTQYF.

CDR3 amino acids: CASSLGQGNTEAFF. The CDR3 DNA is TGTGCCAGCAGTTTAGGACAGGGGAACACTGAAGCTTTCTTT. This chain connects TRBV6-5 to TRBJ1-1; 8 bases map to TRBD1. The J segment lost 1 base and the V segment lost 4 bases, leaving 2 bases of the junction unmatched. Germline lookup yields CDR1 MNHEY and CDR2 SVGAGI. This CDR3 contains 14 residues.

In this sample, this clone turned up once. This chain connects TRBV29-1 to TRBJ2-1, with 9 bases aligning to TRBD2. CDR3 size: 14 residues. Per the germline V gene, CDR1 is SQVTM and CDR2 is ANQGSEA. Trimming cost V 4 bases and J 4 bases; bases outside gene matches: 5. CDR3 nucleotide sequence: TGCAGCGTTGTTCTAGCGGGGACTTACAATGAGCAGTTCTTC. Its translation: CSVVLAGTYNEQFF.

The chain uses TRBV13 and TRBJ2-1; 10 bases fit TRBD1. CDR3 length: 15 residues. J lost 5 bases, V lost 5 bases, and 6 bases had no gene match. Germline V lookup: CDR1 PRHDT, CDR2 FYEKMQ (reference sequence). CDR3 sequence: CASSASGQGDNEQFF. Written as DNA, the CDR3 is TGTGCCAGCAGCGCGAGTGGACAGGGGGACAATGAGCAGTTCTTC.

This chain joins TRBV7-8 and TRBJ2-2, with 12 bases identical to TRBD1. With 1 base clipped from V and 3 bases from J, the junction kept 3 bases outside the gene matches. The CDR3 has 17 residues. Germline V gene lookup returns CDR1 SGHVS and CDR2 FQNEAQ. This CDR3 reads CASSLVGQGADTGELFF. The CDR3 DNA follows: TGTGCCAGCAGCTTAGTGGGACAGGGGGCGGACACCGGGGAGCTGTTTTTT.

The rearrangement links TRBV7-9 to TRBJ1-1; D unresolved. Germline lookup yields CDR1 SEHNR and CDR2 FQNEAQ (reference sequence). The CDR3 has 14 residues. The V end was cut by 1 base, the J end by 4 bases, with 10 bases between. The CDR3 DNA follows: TGTGCCAGCAGCTTAGACAAGCGGACCACTGAAGCTTTCTTT. Its translation: CASSLDKRTTEAFF.

The chain combines TRBV30 with TRBJ2-7; TRBD1 matches at 7 bases. This CDR3 is 14 amino acids long. Trimming at V came to 0 bases and at J to 4 bases, leaving 6 bases not matched to a gene. Germline V gives CDR1 GTSNPN, CDR2 SVGIG (reference sequence). CDR3 region: CAWSVQGVVYEQYF. In DNA, the CDR3 is TGTGCCTGGAGTGTGCAGGGGGTGGTTTACGAGCAGTACTTC.